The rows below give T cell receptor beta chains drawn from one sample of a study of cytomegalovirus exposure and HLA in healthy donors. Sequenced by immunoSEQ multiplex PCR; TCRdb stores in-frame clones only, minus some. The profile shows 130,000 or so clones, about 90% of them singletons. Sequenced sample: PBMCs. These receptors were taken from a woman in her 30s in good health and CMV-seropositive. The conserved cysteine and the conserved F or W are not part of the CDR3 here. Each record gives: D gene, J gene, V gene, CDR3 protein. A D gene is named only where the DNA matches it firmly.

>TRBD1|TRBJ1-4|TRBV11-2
ASRRHRTGENEKLF
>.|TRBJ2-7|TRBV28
ASSLAGGDEQY
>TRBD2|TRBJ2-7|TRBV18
ASSPRLAVLYEQY
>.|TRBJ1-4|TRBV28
ASSSFRQDPNEKLF
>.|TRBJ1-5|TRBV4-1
ASSQAPIGGNQPQH
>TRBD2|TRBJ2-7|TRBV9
ASSAGAGGYGEQY
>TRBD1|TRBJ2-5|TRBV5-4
ASSLAAGGAWVETQY
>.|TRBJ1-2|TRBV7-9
ASSLGVTVYGYT
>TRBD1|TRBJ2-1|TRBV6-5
ASSTTGVNEQF
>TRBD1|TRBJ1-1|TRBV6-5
ASTDRGQKAF
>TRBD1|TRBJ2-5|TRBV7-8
ASSGGQGRSETQY
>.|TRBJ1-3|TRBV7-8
ASSLARGGDSGNTIY
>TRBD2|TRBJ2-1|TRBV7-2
ASSPGPGLAHEQF
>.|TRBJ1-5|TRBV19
ASSWQGNQPQH
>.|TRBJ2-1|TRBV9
ASSVASWQSYNEQF
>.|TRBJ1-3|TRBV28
ASSSGSGNTIY
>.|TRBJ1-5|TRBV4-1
ASSHLGSNQPQH
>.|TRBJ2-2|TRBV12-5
ASGLGSGELF
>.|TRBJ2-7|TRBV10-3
AISESKVTQDSYEQY
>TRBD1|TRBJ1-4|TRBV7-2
ASSPRQGMGLF
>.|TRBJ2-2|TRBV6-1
ASSEALVPRELF
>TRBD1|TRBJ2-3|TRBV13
ASSVGTDPQQY
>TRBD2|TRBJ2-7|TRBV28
ASSPQTGRGTSGSYEQY
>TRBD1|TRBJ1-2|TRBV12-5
ASGTGTGNGYT
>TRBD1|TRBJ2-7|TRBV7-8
ASSQRQGTRS
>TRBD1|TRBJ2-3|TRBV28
ASGDREATDTQY
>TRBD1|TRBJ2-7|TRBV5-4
ASSSRDRGRKD
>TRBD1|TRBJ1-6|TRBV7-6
ASSLGGTGNSPLH
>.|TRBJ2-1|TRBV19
ASSMGGFLGNEQF
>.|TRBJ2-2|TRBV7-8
ASSLGRGTGELF
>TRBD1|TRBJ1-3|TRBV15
ATSTDRGRGNTIY
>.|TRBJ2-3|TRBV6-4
ASSTSGQGPDTQY
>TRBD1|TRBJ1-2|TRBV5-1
ASSHGTGSNT
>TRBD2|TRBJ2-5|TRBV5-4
ASSNPSGGRETQY
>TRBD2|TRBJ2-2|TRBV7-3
ASSSSLGRGDTGELF
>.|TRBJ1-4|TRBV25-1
ASSDWAVQEKLF
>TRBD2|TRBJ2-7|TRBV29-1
SVAPSGRGYEQY
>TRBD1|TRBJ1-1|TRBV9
ASSSRTGTEAF
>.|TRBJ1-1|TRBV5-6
ASTGTTGNTEAF